This record covers a single T cell receptor (beta chain). What it binds is not known. This sample is drawn from a study of cytomegalovirus exposure and HLA in healthy donors. This PCR relied on a set of 60 Vbeta primers and 13 Jbeta primers. Here immunoSEQ multiplex PCR was the method, and the copy in TCRdb shows in-frame clones only, minus some. The repertoire holds about 120,000 clones, around four fifths seen once, with less than 3% in the top ten. Germline V CDR1 and CDR2: MNHNS, SASEGT. The CDR3 has 13 amino acids. After removal of 8 bases from V and 9 bases from J, the junction contained 7 bases not matched to a gene. Whole-study findings and limits: It is likely that the observed cluster of highly shared sequence variants was a sequencing artifact.

Sequencing was done on a sample of PBMCs. This sequence originates from a woman aged 55-69 years in good health and CMV-seropositive. The chain uses TRBV6-1 and TRBJ2-1, with TRBD1 matching over 10 bases. The CDR3 DNA reads as TGTGCCAGCCCGCCGGGACAGGGGCTTGAGCAGTTCTTC. This codes for CASPPGQGLEQFF.